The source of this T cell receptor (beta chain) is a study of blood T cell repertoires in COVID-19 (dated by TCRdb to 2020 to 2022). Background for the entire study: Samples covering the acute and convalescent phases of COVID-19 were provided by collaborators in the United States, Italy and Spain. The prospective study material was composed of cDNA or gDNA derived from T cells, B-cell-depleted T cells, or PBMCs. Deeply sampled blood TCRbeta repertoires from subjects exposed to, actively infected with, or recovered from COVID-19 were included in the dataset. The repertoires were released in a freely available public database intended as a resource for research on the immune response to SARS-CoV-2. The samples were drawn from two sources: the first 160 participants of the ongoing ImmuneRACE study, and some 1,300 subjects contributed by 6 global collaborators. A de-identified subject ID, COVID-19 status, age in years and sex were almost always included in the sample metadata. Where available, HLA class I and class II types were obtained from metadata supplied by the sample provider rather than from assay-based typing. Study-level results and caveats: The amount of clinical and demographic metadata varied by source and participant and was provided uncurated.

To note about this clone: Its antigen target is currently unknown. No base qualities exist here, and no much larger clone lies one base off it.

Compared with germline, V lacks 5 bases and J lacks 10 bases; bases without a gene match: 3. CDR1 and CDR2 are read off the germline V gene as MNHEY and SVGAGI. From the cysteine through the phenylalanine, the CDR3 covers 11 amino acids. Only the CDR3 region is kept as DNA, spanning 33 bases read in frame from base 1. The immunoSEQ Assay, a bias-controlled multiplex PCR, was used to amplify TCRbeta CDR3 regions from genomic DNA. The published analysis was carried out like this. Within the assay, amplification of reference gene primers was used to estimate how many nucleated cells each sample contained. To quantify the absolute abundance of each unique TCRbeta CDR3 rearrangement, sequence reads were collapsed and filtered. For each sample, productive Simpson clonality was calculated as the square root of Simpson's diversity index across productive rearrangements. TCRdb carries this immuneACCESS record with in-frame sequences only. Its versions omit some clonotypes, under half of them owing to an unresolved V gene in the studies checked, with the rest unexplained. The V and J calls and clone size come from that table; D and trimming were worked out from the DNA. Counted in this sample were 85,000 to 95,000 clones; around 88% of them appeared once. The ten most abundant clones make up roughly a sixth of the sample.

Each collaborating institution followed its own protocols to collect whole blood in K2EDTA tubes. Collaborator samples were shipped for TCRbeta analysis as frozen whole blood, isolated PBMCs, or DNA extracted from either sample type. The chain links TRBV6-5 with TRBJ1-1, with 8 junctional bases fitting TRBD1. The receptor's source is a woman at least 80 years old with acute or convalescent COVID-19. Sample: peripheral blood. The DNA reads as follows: TGTGCCAGCAGTACAGACAGGGGAGCTTTCTTT. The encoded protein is CASSTDRGAFF.